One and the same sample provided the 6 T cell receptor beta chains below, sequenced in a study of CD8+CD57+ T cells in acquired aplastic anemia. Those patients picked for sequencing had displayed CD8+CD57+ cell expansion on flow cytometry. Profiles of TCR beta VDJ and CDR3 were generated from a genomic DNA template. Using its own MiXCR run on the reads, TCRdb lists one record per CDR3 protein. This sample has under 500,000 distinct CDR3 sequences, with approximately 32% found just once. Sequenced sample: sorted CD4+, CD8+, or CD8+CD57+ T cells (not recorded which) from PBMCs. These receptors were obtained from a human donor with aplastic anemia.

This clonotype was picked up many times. The CDR3 is CASSEWGEPLHF. In DNA, the CDR3 is TGCGCCAGCAGTGAGTGGGGTGAACCCCTCCACTTT. This chain uses TRBV10-1 with TRBJ1-6; D is undetermined. This CDR3 comprises 12 residues. Germline V lookup: CDR1 WNHNN, CDR2 SYGVQD (reference sequence). Trimming removed 1 base at V and 12 bases at J, with 7 bases between.

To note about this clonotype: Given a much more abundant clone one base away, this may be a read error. The CDR3: CASSLAREGLSRLHF. The CDR3 DNA reads TGTGCCAGCAGCTTAGCGCGGGAGGGGTTATCGCGCCTCCACTTT. The rearrangement uses TRBV7-9 and TRBJ1-6; D perhaps matches TRBD1 (5 bases). The germline gives CDR1 SEHNR, CDR2 FQNEAQ (reference sequence). CDR3 size: 15 residues. V lost 0 bases and J 15 bases, leaving 18 bases between the germline ends.

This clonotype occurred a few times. The CDR3 nucleotides read TGTGCCAGCAGCCAAGTGGGACAGCCGCTCGCGAGCTATGGCTACACCTTC. Amino acids: CASSQVGQPLASYGYTF. The V gene is TRBV25-1, the J gene TRBJ1-2, with 7 nucleotides matching TRBD1. Germline V lookup: CDR1 MGHDK, CDR2 SYGVNS. CDR3 length: 17 residues. V lost 6 bases to trimming and J lost 4 bases; unmatched junction nucleotides: 17.

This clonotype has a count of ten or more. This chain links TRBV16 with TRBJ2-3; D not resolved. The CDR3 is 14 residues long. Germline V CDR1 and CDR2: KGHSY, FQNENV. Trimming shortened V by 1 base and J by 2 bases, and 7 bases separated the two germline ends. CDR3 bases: TGTGCCAGCAGCCAATTGGTAGACACAGATACGCAGTATTTT. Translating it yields CASSQLVDTDTQYF. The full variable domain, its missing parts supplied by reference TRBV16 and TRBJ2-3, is GEEVAQTPKHLVRGEGQKAKLYCAPIKGHSYVFWYQQVLKNEFKFLISFQNENVFDETGMPKERFSAKCLPNSPCSLEIQATKLEDSAVYFCASSQLVDTDTQYFGPGTRLTVL.

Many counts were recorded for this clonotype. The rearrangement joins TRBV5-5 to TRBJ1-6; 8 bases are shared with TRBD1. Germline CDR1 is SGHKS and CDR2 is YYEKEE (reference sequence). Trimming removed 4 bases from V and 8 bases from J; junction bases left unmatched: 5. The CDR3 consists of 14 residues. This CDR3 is CASSPGQGDSPLHF. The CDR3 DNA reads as TGTGCCAGCAGCCCCGGACAGGGTGATTCACCCCTCCACTTT. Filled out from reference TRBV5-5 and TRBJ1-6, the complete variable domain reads DAGVTQSPTHLIKTRGQQVTLRCSPISGHKSVSWYQQVLGQGPQFIFQYYEKEERGRGNFPDRFSARQFPNYSSELNVNALLLGDSALYLCASSPGQGDSPLHFGNGTRLTVT.

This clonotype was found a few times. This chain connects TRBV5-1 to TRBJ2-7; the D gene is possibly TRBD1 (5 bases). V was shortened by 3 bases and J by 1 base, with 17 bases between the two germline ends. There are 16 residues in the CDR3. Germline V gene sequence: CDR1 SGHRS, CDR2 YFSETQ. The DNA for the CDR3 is TGCGCCAGCAGCTCATGGCTGCTGACAGATTCCTACGAGCAGTACTTC. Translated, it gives CASSSWLLTDSYEQYF.